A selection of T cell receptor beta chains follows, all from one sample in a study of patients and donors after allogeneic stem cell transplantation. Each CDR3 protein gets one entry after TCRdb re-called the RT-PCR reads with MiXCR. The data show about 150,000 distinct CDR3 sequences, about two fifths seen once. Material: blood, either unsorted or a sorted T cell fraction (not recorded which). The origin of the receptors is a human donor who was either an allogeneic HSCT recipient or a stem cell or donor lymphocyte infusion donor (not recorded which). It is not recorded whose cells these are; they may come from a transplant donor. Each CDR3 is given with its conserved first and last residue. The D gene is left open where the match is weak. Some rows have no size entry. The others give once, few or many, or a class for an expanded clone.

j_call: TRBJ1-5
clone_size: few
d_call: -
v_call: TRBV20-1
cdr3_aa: CSARASGPGQPQHF
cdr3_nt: TGCAGTGCTAGAGCCTCAGGGCCCGGTCAGCCCCAGCATTTT

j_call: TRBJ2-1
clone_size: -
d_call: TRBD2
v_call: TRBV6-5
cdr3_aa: CASSYSRLAGNEQFF
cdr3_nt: TGTGCCAGCAGTTATTCCCGGCTAGCGGGCAATGAGCAGTTCTTC

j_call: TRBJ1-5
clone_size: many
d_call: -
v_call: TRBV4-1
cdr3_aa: CASSQYVGTAPNQPQHF
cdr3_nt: TGCGCCAGCAGCCAATACGTAGGGACGGCCCCCAATCAGCCCCAGCATTTT

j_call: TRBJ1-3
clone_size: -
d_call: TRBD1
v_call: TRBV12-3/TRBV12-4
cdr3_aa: CASRSTGGGNTIYF
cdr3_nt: TGTGCCAGCAGGTCCACAGGGGGTGGAAACACCATATATTTT

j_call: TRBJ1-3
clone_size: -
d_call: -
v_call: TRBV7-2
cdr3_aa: CASSLGTLASGNTIYF
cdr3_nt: TGTGCCAGCAGCTTAGGGACCCTTGCCTCTGGAAACACCATATATTTT

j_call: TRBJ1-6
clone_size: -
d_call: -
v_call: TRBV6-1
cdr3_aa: CASSLRTVDDSPLHF
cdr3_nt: TGTGCCAGCAGTCTACGGACCGTAGACGATTCACCCCTCCACTTT

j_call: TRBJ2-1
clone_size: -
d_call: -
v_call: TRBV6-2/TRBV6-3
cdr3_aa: CASNTALNPDTHEQFF
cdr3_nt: TGTGCCAGCAACACCGCCTTAAACCCTGATACCCATGAGCAGTTCTTC

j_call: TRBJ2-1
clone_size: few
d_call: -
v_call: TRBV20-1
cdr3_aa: CSALAGTEINEQFF
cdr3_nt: TGCAGTGCTCTTGCGGGGACCGAAATCAATGAGCAGTTCTTC

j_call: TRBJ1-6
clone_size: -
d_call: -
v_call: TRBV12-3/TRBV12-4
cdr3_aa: CASSKGNSPLHF
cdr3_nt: TGTGCCAGCAGTAAGGGGAATTCACCCCTCCACTTT

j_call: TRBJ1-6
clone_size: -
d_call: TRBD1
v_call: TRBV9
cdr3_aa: CASSGGTGSNSPLHF
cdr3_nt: TGTGCCAGCAGCGGAGGGACAGGGTCAAATTCACCCCTCCACTTT

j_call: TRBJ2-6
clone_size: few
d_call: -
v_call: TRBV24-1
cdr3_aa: CATSDRGSGGANVLTF
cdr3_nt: TGTGCCACCAGTGATAGGGGATCGGGAGGGGCCAACGTCCTGACTTTC

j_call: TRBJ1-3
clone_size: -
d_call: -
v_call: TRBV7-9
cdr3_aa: CASSLVATVSGNTIYF
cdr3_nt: TGTGCCAGCAGCTTAGTCGCCACTGTAAGCGGAAACACCATATATTTT

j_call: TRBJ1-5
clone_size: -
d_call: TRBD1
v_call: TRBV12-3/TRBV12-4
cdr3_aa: CASSSRTGSNQPQHF
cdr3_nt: TGTGCCAGCAGTTCCCGGACAGGTAGCAATCAGCCCCAGCATTTT

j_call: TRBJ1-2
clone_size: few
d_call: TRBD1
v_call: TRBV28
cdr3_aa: CASSLLGQYGYTF
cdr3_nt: TGTGCCAGCAGTTTACTGGGACAGTATGGCTACACCTTC

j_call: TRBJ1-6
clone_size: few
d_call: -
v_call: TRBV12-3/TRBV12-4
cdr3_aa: CASSLRIHNSPLHF
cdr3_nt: TGTGCCAGCAGTTTAAGGATCCATAATTCACCCCTCCACTTT

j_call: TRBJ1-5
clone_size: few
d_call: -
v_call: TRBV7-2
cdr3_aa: CASSLIFGGGNQPQHF
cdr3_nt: TGTGCCAGCAGCTTAATATTTGGAGGGGGAAATCAGCCCCAGCATTTT

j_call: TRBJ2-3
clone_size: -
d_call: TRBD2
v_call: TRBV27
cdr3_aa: CASSPRGGAPDTQYF
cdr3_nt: TGTGCCAGCAGTCCCCGGGGGGGGGCGCCAGATACGCAGTATTTT

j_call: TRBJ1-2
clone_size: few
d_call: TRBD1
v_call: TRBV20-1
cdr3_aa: CSARGDRGPYGYTF
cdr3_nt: TGCAGTGCTAGAGGGGACAGGGGCCCTTATGGCTACACCTTC

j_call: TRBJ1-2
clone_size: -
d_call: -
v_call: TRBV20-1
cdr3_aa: CSAQYQTNYGYTF
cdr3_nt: TGCAGTGCCCAATACCAGACGAACTATGGCTACACCTTC

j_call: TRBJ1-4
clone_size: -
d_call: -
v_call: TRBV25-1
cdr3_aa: CASRHQITGELFF
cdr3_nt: TGTGCCAGCAGGCATCAGATTACGGGCGAACTGTTTTTT

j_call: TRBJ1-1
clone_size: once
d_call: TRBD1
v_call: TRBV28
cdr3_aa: CASRSTGGLGEAFF
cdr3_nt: TGTGCCAGCAGATCCACAGGGGGCTTGGGTGAAGCTTTCTTT

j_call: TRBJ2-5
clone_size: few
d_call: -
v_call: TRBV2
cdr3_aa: CASSGRSYEETQYF
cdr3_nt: TGTGCCAGCAGTGGACGTTCCTACGAAGAGACCCAGTACTTC

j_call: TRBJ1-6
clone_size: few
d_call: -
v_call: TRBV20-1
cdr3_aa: CSGGASYNSPLHF
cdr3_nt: TGCAGTGGGGGGGCTAGCTATAATTCACCCCTCCACTTT

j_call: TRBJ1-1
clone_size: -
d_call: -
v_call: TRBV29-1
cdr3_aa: CSVYQRQADTEAFF
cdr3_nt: TGCAGCGTTTACCAAAGACAGGCAGACACTGAAGCTTTCTTT

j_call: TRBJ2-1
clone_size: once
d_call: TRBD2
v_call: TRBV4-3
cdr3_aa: CASSQDQEQRGPSTYNEQFF
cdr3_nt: TGCGCCAGCAGCCAAGATCAGGAGCAGCGGGGGCCCTCCACCTACAATGAGCAGTTCTTC

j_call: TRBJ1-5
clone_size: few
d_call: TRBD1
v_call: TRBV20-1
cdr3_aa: CSAGDRYQPQHF
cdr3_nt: TGCAGTGCTGGGGACAGATATCAGCCCCAGCATTTT

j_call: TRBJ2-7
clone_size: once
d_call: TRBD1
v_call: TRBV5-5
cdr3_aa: CASSLASGQLLYEQYF
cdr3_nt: TGTGCCAGCAGCTTGGCCTCGGGACAGCTTCTCTACGAGCAGTACTTC

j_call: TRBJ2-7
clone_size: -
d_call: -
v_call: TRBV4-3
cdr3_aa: CASSQGRGQNYEQYF
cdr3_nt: TGCGCCAGCAGCCAAGGGCGGGGACAAAACTACGAGCAGTACTTC

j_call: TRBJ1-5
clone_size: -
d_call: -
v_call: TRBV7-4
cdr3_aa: CASSFTGFYSNQPQHF
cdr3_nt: TGTGCCAGCAGCTTTACAGGCTTCTATAGCAATCAGCCCCAGCATTTT